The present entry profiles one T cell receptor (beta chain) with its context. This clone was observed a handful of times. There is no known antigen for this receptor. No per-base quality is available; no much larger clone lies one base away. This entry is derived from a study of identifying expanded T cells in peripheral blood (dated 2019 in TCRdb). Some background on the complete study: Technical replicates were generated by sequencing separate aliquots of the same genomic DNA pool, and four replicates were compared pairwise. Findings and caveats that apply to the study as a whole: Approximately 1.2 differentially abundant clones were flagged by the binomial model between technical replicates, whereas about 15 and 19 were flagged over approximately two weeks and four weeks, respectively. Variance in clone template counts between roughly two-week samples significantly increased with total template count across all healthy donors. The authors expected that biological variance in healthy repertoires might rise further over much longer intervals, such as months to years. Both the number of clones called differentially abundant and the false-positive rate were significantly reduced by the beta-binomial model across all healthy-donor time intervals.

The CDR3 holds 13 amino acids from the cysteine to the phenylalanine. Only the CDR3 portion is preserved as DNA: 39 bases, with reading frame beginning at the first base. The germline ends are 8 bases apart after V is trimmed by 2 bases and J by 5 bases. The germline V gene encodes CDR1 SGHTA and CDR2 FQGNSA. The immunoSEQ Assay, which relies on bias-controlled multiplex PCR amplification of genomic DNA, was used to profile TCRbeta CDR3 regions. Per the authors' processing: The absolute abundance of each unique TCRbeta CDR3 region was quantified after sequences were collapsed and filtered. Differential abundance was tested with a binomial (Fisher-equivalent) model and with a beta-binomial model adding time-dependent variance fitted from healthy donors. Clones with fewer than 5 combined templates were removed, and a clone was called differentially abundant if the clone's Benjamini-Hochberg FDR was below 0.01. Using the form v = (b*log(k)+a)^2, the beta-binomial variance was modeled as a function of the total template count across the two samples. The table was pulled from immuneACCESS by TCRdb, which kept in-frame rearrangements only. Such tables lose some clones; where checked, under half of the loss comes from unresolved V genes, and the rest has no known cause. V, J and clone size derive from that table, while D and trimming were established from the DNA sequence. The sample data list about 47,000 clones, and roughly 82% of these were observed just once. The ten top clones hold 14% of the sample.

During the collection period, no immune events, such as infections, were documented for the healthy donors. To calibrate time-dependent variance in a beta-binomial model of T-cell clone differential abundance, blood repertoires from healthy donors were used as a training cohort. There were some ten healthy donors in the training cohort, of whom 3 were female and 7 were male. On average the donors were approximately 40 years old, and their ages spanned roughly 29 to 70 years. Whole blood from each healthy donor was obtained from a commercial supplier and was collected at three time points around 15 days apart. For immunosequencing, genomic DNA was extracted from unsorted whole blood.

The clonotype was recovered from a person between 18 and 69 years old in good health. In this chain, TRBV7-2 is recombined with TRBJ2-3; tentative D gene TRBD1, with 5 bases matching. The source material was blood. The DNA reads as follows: TGTGCCAGCAGCTTACCAGGGAAAGATACGCAGTATTTT. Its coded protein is CASSLPGKDTQYF.